This T cell receptor (beta chain) was identified in a study of shared clonotypes between healthy human individuals. Germline V lookup: CDR1 SGHRS, CDR2 YFSETQ. The length of the CDR3 is 13 residues. Between the trimmed V and J ends, which lost 5 bases and 0 bases, there was a span of 7 bases. With ten immunoSEQ deep assay plates, unsorted PBMC DNA underwent sequencing. Source study methods: ImmunoSEQ only sent back junction sequences with no quality scores, so filtering was done differently. Assay: immunoSEQ multiplex PCR; the TCRdb copy retains only in-frame clones and omits some. Clonal size and the V and J genes are those of that table, whereas D and trimming came from the DNA. Among 450,000 to 500,000 clones listed, 70% to 85% were seen once. Study-wide points: The sampled material consisted only of blood, and tissue repertoires are likely to differ.

With regard to this clone: What it binds is unknown.

What was sequenced was PBMCs. This chain uses TRBV5-1 with TRBJ2-3; no definite D call. This clonotype was sampled from a middle-aged woman in good health. Some clones in this sample may be carry-over from other donors' samples. CDR3 sequence: CASSGISTDTQYF. For the CDR3, the DNA is TGCGCCAGCAGTGGGATTAGCACAGATACGCAGTATTTT.